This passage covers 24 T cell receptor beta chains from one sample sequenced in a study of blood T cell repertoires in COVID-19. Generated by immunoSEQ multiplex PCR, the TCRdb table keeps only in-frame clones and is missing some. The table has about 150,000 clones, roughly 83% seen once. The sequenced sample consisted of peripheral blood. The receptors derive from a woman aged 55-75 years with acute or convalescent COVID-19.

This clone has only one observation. CDR3: CASSLGERATEAFF. CDR3 coding DNA: TGTGCCAGCAGCTTAGGGGAGAGGGCCACTGAAGCTTTCTTT. The chain joins TRBV7-9 to TRBJ1-1; D is unclear. Deletions cut 1 base from V and 4 bases from J, with 10 bases between. The CDR3 has 14 amino acids. Germline-derived CDR1 and CDR2 are SEHNR and FQNEAQ (reference sequence).

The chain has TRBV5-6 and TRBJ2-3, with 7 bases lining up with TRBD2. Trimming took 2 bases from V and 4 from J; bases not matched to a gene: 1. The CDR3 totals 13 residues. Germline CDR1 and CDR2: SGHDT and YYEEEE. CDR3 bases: TGTGCCAGCAGCTTCGGGGGGTCAGATACGCAGTATTTT. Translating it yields CASSFGGSDTQYF.

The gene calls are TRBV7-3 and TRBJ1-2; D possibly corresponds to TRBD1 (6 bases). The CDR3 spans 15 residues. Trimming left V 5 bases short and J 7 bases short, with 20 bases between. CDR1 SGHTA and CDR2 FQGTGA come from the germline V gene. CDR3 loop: CASSPRGGQIGGYTF. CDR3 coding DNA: TGTGCCAGCAGCCCCCGCGGGGGGCAGATCGGTGGCTACACCTTC.

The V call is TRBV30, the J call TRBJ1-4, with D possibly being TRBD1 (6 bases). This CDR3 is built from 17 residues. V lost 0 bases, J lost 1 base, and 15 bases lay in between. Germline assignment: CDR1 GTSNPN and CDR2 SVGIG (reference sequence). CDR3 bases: TGTGCCTGGAGTGTCATACGAGTCAGGGGAACTAATGAAAAACTGTTTTTT. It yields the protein CAWSVIRVRGTNEKLFF.

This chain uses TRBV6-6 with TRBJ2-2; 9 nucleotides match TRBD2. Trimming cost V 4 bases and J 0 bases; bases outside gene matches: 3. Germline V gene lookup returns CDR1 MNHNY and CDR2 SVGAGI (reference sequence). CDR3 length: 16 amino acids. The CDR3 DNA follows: TGTGCCAGCAGTTCCAGCGGGGGGACGAACACCGGGGAGCTGTTTTTT. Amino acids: CASSSSGGTNTGELFF.

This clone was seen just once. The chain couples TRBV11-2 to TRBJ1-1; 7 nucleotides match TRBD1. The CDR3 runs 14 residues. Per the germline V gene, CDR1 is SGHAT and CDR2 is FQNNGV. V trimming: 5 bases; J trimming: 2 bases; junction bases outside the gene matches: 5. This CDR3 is CASSNGQANTEAFF. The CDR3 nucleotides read TGTGCCAGCAGCAACGGACAGGCTAACACTGAAGCTTTCTTT.

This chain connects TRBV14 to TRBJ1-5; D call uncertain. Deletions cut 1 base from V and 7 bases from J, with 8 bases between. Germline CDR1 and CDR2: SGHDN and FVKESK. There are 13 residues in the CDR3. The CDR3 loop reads CASSQAGKQPQHF. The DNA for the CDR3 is TGTGCCAGCAGCCAAGCGGGGAAGCAGCCCCAGCATTTT.

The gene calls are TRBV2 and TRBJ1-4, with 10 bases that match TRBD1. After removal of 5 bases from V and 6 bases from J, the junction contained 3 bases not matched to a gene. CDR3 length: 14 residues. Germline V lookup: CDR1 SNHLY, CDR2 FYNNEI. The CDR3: CASSQTGGYEKLFF. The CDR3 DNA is TGTGCCAGCAGTCAGACAGGGGGCTATGAAAAACTGTTTTTT.

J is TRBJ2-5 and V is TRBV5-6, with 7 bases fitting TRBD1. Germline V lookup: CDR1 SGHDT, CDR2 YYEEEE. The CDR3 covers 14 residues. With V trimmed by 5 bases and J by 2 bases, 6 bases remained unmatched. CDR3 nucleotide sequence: TGTGCCAGCAGACGAACAGGGGCACAAGAGACCCAGTACTTC. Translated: CASRRTGAQETQYF.

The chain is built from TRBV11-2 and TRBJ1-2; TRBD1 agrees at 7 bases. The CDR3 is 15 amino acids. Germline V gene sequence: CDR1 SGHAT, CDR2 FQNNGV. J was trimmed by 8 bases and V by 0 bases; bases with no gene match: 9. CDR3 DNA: TGTGCCAGCAGCTTAGATAACTACAGGGGCGTAGGCTACACCTTC. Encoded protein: CASSLDNYRGVGYTF.

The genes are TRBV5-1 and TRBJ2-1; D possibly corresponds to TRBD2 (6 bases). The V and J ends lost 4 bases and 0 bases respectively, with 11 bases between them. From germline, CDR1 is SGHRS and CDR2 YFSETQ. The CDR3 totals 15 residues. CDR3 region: CASSGTTSSYNEQFF. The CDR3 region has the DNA TGCGCCAGCAGCGGTACGACTAGCTCCTACAATGAGCAGTTCTTC.

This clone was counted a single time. The CDR3 nucleotides are TGTGCCAGCAGGTCCTCAGGGGGTACTTTCTACGAGCAGTACTTC. Translated, it gives CASRSSGGTFYEQYF. This chain joins TRBV6-5 and TRBJ2-7, with TRBD1 matching over 7 bases. CDR3 length: 15 residues. V shed 6 bases, J shed 3 bases, and the junction held 11 bases outside the gene matches. The germline gives CDR1 MNHEY, CDR2 SVGAGI.

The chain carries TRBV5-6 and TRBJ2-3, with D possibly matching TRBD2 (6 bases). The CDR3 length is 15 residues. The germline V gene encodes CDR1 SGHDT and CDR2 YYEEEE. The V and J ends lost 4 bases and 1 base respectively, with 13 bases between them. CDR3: CASSPRREGTDTQYF. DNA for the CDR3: TGTGCCAGCAGCCCCCGGAGGGAGGGCACAGATACGCAGTATTTT.

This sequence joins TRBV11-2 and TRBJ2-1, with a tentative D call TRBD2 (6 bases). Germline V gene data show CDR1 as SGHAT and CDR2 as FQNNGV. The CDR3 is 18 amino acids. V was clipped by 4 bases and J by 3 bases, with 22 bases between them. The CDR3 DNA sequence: TGTGCCAGCAGCTCACCATCTGCGCGTGGAGGGGACTACAATGAGCAGTTCTTC. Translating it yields CASSSPSARGGDYNEQFF.

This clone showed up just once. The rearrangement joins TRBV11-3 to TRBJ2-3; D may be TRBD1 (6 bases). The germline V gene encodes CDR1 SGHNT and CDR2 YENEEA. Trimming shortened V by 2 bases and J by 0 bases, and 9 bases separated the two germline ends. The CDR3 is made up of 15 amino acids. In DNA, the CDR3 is TGTGCCAGCAGCTTACAGGGGTTAAGCACAGATACGCAGTATTTT. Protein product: CASSLQGLSTDTQYF.

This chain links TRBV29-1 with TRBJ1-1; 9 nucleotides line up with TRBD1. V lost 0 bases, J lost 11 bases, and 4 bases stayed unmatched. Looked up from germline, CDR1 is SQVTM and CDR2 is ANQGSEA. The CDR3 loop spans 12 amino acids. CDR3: CSVEDQGQGAFF. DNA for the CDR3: TGCAGCGTTGAAGATCAAGGACAGGGGGCTTTCTTT.

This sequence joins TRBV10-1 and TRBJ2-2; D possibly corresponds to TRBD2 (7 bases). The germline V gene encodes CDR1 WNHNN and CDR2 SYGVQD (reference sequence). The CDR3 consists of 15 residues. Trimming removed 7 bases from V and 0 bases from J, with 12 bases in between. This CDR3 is CASNPGGPNTGELFF. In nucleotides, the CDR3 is TGCGCCAGCAATCCGGGGGGCCCGAACACCGGGGAGCTGTTTTTT.

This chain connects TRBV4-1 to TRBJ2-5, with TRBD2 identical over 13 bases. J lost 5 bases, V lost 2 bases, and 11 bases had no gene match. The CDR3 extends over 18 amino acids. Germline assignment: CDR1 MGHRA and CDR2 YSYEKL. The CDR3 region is CASSQTSGGARGEETQYF. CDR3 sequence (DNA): TGCGCCAGCAGCCAAACTAGCGGGGGGGCCCGGGGTGAGGAGACCCAGTACTTC.

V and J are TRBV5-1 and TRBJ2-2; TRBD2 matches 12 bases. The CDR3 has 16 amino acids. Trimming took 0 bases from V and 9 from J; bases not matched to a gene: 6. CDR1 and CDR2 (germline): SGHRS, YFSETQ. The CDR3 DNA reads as TGCGCCAGCAGCTTGGCCCTAGCGGGGGGGTCCAGGGAGCTGTTTTTT. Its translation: CASSLALAGGSRELFF. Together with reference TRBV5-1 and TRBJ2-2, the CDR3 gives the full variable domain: KAGVTQTPRYLIKTRGQQVTLSCSPISGHRSVSWYQQTPGQGLQFLFEYFSETQRNKGNFPGRFSGRQFSNSRSEMNVSTLELGDSALYLCASSLALAGGSRELFFGEGSRLTVL.

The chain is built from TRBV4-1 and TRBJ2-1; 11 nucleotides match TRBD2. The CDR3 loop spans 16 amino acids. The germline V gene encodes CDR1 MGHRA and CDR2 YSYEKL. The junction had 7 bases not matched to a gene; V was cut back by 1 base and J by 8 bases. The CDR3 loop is CASSQGVSGGAYEQFF. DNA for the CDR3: TGCGCCAGCAGCCAAGGGGTTAGCGGGGGGGCCTATGAGCAGTTCTTC.

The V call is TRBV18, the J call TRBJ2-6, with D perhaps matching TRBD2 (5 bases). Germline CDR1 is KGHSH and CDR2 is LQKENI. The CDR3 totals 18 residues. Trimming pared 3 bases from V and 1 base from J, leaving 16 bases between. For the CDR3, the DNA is TGTGCCAGCTCACCCCTCTCGGGCAGAGGGTCTGGGGCCAACGTCCTGACTTTC. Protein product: CASSPLSGRGSGANVLTF.

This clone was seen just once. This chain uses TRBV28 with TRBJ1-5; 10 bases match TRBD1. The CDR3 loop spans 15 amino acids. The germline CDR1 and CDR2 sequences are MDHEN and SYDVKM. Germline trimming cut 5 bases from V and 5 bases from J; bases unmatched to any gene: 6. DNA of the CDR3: TGTGCCAGCAGTACCCGGACAGGGGGTCATCAGCCCCAGCATTTT. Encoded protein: CASSTRTGGHQPQHF.

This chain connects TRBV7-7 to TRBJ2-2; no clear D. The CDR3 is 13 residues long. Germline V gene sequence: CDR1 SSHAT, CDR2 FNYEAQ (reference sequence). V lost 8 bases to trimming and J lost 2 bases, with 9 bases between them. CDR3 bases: TGTGCCAGCCGGTCGAGTAACACCGGGGAGCTGTTTTTT. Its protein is CASRSSNTGELFF.

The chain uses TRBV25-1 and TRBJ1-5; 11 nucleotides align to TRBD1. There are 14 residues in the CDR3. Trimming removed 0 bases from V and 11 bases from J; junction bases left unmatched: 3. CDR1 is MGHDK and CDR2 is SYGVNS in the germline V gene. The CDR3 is CASSEYGDRGSQHF. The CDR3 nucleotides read TGTGCCAGCAGTGAATACGGGGACAGGGGGTCCCAGCATTTT. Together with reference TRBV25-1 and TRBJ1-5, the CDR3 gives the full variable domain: EADIYQTPRYLVIGTGKKITLECSQTMGHDKMYWYQQDPGMELHLIHYSYGVNSTEKGDLSSESTVSRIRTEHFPLTLESARPSHTSQYLCASSEYGDRGSQHFGDGTRLSIL.